A single sample gave rise to the 6 T cell receptor beta chains below, sequenced in a study of cytomegalovirus exposure and HLA in healthy donors. 13 Jbeta primers and 60 Vbeta primers were used for the PCR. TCRdb keeps only in-frame clones here, not all; method: immunoSEQ multiplex PCR. The data show about 200,000 clones, roughly 80% seen once. The sequenced sample was PBMCs. The receptors originated from a woman younger than 30 in good health and CMV-seronegative.

As DNA, the CDR3 is TGTGCCAGCAGCTTAAAACCGGGACAGGGGGACGATGGCTACACCTTC. It yields the protein CASSLKPGQGDDGYTF. The genes are TRBV5-4 and TRBJ1-2; 11 positions agree with TRBD1. The CDR3 spans 16 residues. From germline, CDR1 is SGHNT and CDR2 YYREEE (reference sequence). The trim removed 2 bases at V and 6 bases at J, leaving 9 bases unmatched.

The genes are TRBV10-3 and TRBJ1-5; possibly TRBD1 for D (5 bases). The CDR3 spans 15 residues. Trimming cost V 2 bases and J 5 bases, with 13 bases left between them. Germline CDR1 reads ENHRY; CDR2 reads SYGVKD. CDR3 bases: TGTGCCATCAGTGAGGATACAGGAGCCCATCAGCCCCAGCATTTT. This encodes CAISEDTGAHQPQHF.

V gene TRBV4-3 combines with J gene TRBJ1-1; no clear D. The V end was cut by 0 bases, the J end by 4 bases, with 9 bases between. The CDR3 loop spans 14 amino acids. CDR1 and CDR2 from the germline V gene are LGHNA and YSLEER. The chain's CDR3 is CASSQDTVFTEAFF. The CDR3, as DNA: TGCGCCAGCAGCCAAGATACGGTTTTCACTGAAGCTTTCTTT.

The rearrangement uses TRBV4-1 and TRBJ2-7; 10 bases align to TRBD1. J was trimmed by 2 bases and V by 4 bases; bases with no gene match: 14. The CDR3 totals 18 residues. CDR1 and CDR2 (germline): MGHRA, YSYEKL. Written as DNA, the CDR3 is TGCGCCAGCAGCCCTTTGGGACAGGGGACCGGGACTACCTACGAGCAGTACTTC. Translating gives CASSPLGQGTGTTYEQYF.

J is TRBJ1-2 and V is TRBV7-2, with D perhaps TRBD1 (5 bases). The CDR3 sequence is 16 residues long. Germline CDR1 SGHTA, CDR2 FQGNSA. The V gene lost 5 bases and the J gene lost 0 bases, with 16 bases spanning the gap. The CDR3 sequence is CASSPYLRDSNYGYTF. CDR3 DNA sequence: TGTGCCAGCAGCCCGTATCTCAGGGATTCTAACTATGGCTACACCTTC.

The genes are TRBV5-3 and TRBJ1-2; 7 bases line up with TRBD1. TRBV5-3 is an ORF, and what it does is uncertain. The CDR3 runs 15 residues. With V trimmed by 0 bases and J by 5 bases, 7 bases remained unmatched. The chain's CDR3 is CARSLGLGGVYGYTF. In nucleotides, the CDR3 is TGTGCCAGAAGCTTGGGGTTAGGGGGCGTGTATGGCTACACCTTC.